This T cell receptor beta chain was recovered during a study of T-cell memory formation after mild COVID-19. From the 5' RACE reads, TCRdb called clonotypes with MiXCR, one entry per CDR3 protein. The profile shows roughly 52,000 distinct CDR3 sequences, approximately 7.6% of them singletons. Study-level findings and limits: Day 15 to 85 contracting clones showed balanced CD4/CD8; day 15 to 37 expanders favored CD4+. Memory sampled before infection contained some responding clones, suggesting cross-reactive memory joined.

There are many counts of this clonotype. Its antigen remains unidentified. Germline V gene lookup returns CDR1 SGHDT and CDR2 YYEEEE. The CDR3 sequence is 13 residues long. V was clipped by 3 bases and J by 5 bases, with 11 bases between them. V usage is TRBV5-6 and J usage is TRBJ2-5; D is uncertain. Sequenced material: PBMCs or a T cell subset sorted from them (not recorded which). The TCR comes from a young man who had mild COVID-19 (a few samples of this study predate the infection). Cell type and time point are not known. CDR3 sequence: CASSSTYTETQYF. In nucleotides, the CDR3 is TGTGCCAGCAGCTCCACATATACGGAGACCCAGTACTTC. Full variable domain (outside the CDR3, taken from reference TRBV5-6 and TRBJ2-5): DAGVTQSPTHLIKTRGQQVTLRCSPKSGHDTVSWYQQALGQGPQFIFQYYEEEERQRGNFPDRFSGHQFPNYSSELNVNALLLGDSALYLCASSSTYTETQYFGPGTRLLVL.